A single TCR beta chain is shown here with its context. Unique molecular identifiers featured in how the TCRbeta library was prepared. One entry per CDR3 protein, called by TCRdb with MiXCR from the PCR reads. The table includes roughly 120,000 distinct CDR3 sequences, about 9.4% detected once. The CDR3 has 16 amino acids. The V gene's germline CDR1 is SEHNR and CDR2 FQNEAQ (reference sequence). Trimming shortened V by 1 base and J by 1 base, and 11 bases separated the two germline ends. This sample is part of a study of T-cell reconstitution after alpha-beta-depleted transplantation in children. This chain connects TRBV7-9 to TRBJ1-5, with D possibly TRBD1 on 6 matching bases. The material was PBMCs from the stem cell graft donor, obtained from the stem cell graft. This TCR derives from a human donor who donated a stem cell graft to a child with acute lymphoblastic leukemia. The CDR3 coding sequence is TGTGCCAGCAGCTTAGATGGCCAGGGGAGCAATCAGCCCCAGCATTTT. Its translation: CASSLDGQGSNQPQHF.